This T cell receptor beta chain was sequenced in a study of early T cells in non-severe SARS-CoV-2 infection. In the case of this clonotype: What it recognizes is unknown.

Each CDR3 protein gets one entry after TCRdb re-called the 5' RACE reads with MiXCR. The table shows approximately 70,000 distinct CDR3 sequences, with approximately 4.5% occurring only once. General study points: Anti-spike CD8 responses were favored by VDJdb matching, which missed private and CD4 specificities.

Trimming shortened V by 1 base and J by 0 bases, and 15 bases separated the two germline ends. The CDR3 sequence is 18 residues long. The germline gives CDR1 LNHDA, CDR2 SQIVND (reference sequence). Source: whole blood, taken at baseline. This receptor was identified in an adult who was a healthcare worker with PCR-confirmed SARS-CoV-2 infection or an uninfected control (not recorded which). The donor label of this sample is uncertain. The chain employs TRBV19 and TRBJ2-2, with D unresolved. The CDR3 DNA reads as TGTGCCAGTAGTATAGGTGGGTTGGCGTATGCGAACACCGGGGAGCTGTTTTTT. It specifies CASSIGGLAYANTGELFF.